Shown below are 8 T cell receptor beta chains from a single sample sequenced in a study of T cell responses to AZD1222 COVID-19 vaccine. Using immunoSEQ multiplex PCR, the repertoire was profiled, and TCRdb retains in-frame clones only, with some absent. The sample has roughly 100,000 clones, about four fifths seen once. The specimen was peripheral blood, collected on day 0 of AZD1222 vaccination. The receptors originated from an adult in good health.

The CDR3 region is CASAPGSYGYTF. The CDR3 DNA sequence: TGTGCCAGCGCTCCAGGGAGCTATGGCTACACCTTC. The chain couples TRBV3-1 (or the pseudogene TRBV3-2) to TRBJ1-2, with a tentative D call TRBD1 (5 bases). CDR3 length equals 12 residues. The germline CDR1 and CDR2 sequences are LGHDT and YNNKEL (reference sequence). V was cut by 8 bases and J by 4 bases, with 11 bases left in between.

The chain couples TRBV30 to TRBJ1-5, with unresolved D. Germline V lookup: CDR1 GTSNPN, CDR2 SVGIG (reference sequence). With 1 base removed from V and 4 bases from J, the gap between germline ends came to 11 bases. The CDR3 extends over 14 amino acids. Here the CDR3 reads CAWSGTTWNQPQHF. The CDR3 DNA is TGTGCCTGGAGTGGGACTACTTGGAATCAGCCCCAGCATTTT.

The CDR3 DNA reads TGCGCCAGCAGCTTGGCAAGCCCCGTGACTGAAGCTTTCTTT. Protein product: CASSLASPVTEAFF. This chain connects TRBV5-1 to TRBJ1-1; the D is unclear. This CDR3 has 14 amino acids. Germline V gene lookup returns CDR1 SGHRS and CDR2 YFSETQ. Trimming shortened V by 0 bases and J by 5 bases, and 11 bases separated the two germline ends.

The chain couples TRBV25-1 to TRBJ1-2, with TRBD1 matching 7 bases. This CDR3 contains 13 residues. Trimming took 3 bases from V and 7 from J; bases not matched to a gene: 5. The germline CDR1 and CDR2 sequences are MGHDK and SYGVNS. The DNA of the CDR3 is TGTGCCAGCAGTGAGAGCAGGGGGTTTGGCTACACCTTC. This translates into CASSESRGFGYTF.

The chain links TRBV2 to TRBJ1-1; TRBD1 matches 7 bases. With V trimmed by 6 bases and J by 1 base, 5 bases remained unmatched. CDR1 SNHLY and CDR2 FYNNEI come from the germline V gene. The CDR3 is made up of 14 amino acids. CDR3 region: CASRFRTGNTEAFF. Written as DNA, the CDR3 is TGTGCCAGCAGATTTCGGACAGGGAACACTGAAGCTTTCTTT. The entire variable domain, with the rest obtained from reference TRBV2 and TRBJ1-1, is as follows: EPEVTQTPSHQVTQMGQEVILRCVPISNHLYFYWYRQILGQKVEFLVSFYNNEISEKSEIFDDQFSVERPDGSNFTLKIRSTKLEDSAMYFCASRFRTGNTEAFFGQGTRLTVV.

The CDR3 spells CASSQDGAGSGNTIYF. The CDR3 DNA reads as TGCGCCAGCAGCCAAGATGGCGCCGGATCCGGAAACACCATATATTTT. The rearrangement links TRBV4-1 to TRBJ1-3; D not certain. The germline V gene has CDR1 MGHRA and CDR2 YSYEKL. This CDR3 is built from 16 residues. With 0 bases removed from V and 4 bases from J, the gap between germline ends came to 13 bases.

The chain combines TRBV30 with TRBJ1-5; perhaps TRBD1 as D (5 bases). From germline, CDR1 is GTSNPN and CDR2 SVGIG (reference sequence). The ends were cut back, 2 bases at V and 3 bases at J, with 17 bases in the middle. The CDR3 contains 16 residues. The DNA of the CDR3 is TGTGCCTGGAGTAGAACAGGACCCCCTTACAATCAGCCCCAGCATTTT. Amino acids: CAWSRTGPPYNQPQHF.

The chain uses TRBV9 and TRBJ1-3; unclear D gene. The CDR3 has 15 residues. Trimming pared 0 bases from V and 2 bases from J, leaving 9 bases between. Germline V gene sequence: CDR1 SGDLS, CDR2 YYNGEE. The CDR3 here is CASSVEGTAGNTIYF. The CDR3 DNA sequence: TGTGCCAGCAGCGTAGAAGGTACCGCTGGAAACACCATATATTTT.